This T cell receptor (beta chain) was sequenced for a study of cytomegalovirus exposure and HLA in healthy donors. Study-level points and caveats: Roughly uniform sequencing depth across donors was assumed, possibly incorrectly. The listing of 150 to 200 TCR beta chains classed them as cytomegalovirus-associated.

J lost 3 bases, V lost 5 bases, and 3 bases had no gene match. The CDR3 runs 13 residues. Germline V gene data show CDR1 as KGHSH and CDR2 as LQKENI. As concerns this clone: Its target is unknown.

Unrecorded immune exposure was likely among donors, who were nominally healthy when sampled. PCR amplification relied on 60 Vbeta primers (plus 13 Jbeta primers). Here immunoSEQ multiplex PCR was the method, and the copy in TCRdb shows in-frame clones only, minus some. The data hold fewer than 200,000 clones, with more than 65% observed a single time. V usage is TRBV18 and J usage is TRBJ1-1, with 7 bases fitting TRBD1. This TCR derives from a man younger than 45 in good health and CMV-seronegative. Material for sequencing was PBMCs. CDR3 residues: CASSTQGDTEAFF. DNA for the CDR3: TGTGCCAGCTCAACGCAGGGGGACACTGAAGCTTTCTTT.